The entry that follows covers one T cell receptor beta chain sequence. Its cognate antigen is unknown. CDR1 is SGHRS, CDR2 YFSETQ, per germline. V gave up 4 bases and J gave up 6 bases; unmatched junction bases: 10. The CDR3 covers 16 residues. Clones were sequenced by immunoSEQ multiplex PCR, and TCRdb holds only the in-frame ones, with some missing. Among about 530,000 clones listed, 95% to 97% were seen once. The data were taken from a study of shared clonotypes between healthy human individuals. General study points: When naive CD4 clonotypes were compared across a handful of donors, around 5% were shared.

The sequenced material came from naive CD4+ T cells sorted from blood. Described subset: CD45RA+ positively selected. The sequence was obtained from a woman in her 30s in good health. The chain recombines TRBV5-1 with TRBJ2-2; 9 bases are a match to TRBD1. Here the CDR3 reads CASSGTTGGEAGELFF. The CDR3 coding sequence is TGCGCCAGCAGCGGAACCACAGGGGGCGAGGCCGGGGAGCTGTTTTTT.